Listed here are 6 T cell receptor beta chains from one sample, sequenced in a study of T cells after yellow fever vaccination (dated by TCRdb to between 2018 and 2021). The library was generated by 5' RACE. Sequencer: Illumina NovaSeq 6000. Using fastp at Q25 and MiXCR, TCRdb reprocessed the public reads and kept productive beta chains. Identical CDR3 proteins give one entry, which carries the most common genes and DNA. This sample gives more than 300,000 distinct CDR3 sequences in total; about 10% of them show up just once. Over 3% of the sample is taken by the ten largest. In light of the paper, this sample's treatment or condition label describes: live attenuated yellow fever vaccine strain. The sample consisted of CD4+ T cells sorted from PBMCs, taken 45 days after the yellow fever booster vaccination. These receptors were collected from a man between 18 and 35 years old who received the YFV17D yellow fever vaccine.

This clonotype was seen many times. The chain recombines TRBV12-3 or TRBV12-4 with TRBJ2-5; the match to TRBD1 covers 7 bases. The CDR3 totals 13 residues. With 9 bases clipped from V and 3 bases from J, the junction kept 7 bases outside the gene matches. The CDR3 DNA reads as TGTGCCAGTGCAAGGGGGACAGAAGAGACCCAGTACTTC. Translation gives CASARGTEETQYF.

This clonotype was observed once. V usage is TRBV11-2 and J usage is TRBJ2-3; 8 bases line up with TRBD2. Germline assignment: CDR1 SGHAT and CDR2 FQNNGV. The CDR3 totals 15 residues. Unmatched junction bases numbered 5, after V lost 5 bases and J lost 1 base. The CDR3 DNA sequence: TGTGCCAGCAGCAACGGGGGGGGTGGCACAGATACGCAGTATTTT. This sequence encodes CASSNGGGGTDTQYF.

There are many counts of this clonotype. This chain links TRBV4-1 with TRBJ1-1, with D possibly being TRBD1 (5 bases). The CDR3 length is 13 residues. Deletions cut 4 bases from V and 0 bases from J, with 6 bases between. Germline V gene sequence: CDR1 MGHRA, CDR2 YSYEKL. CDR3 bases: TGCGCCAGCAGCCCGGGGGTGAACACTGAAGCTTTCTTT. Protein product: CASSPGVNTEAFF.

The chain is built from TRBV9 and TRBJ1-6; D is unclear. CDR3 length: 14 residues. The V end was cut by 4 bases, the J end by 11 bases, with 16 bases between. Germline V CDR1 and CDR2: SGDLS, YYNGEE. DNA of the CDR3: TGTGCCAGCAGCCCCGCCGGTGGAGTCCCACCCCTCCACTTT. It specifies CASSPAGGVPPLHF. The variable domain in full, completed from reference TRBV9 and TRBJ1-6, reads DSGVTQTPKHLITATGQRVTLRCSPRSGDLSVYWYQQSLDQGLQFLIQYYNGEERAKGNILERFSAQQFPDLHSELNLSSLELGDSALYFCASSPAGGVPPLHFGNGTRLTVT.

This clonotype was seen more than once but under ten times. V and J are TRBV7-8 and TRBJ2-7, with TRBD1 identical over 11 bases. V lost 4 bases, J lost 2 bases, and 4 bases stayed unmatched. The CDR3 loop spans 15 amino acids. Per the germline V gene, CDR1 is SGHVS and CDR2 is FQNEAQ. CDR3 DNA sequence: TGTGCCAGCAGCTGGACAGGGGGCCCCCCCTACGAGCAGTACGTC. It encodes CASSWTGGPPYEQYV.

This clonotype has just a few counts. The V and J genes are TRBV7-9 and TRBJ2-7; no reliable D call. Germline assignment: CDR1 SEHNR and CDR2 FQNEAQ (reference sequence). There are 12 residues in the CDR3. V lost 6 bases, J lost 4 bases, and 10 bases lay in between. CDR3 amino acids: CASRQDVYEQYF. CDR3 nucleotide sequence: TGTGCCAGCAGGCAGGACGTGTACGAGCAGTACTTC.